This TCR beta chain was documented in a study of shared clonotypes between healthy human individuals. Overall study results and limits: Non-shared clonotypes had lower generation probabilities than those shared by all four donors. As a rule, naive subsets had a larger estimated richness than memory subsets. Represented genetic and exposure-history diversity was restricted by having few donors.

The naive CD8 subset, CD45RO-negative cells positively selected for CCR7, excluded terminally differentiated effector memory CD45RA+ cells. To note about this clone: The target antigen is unknown.

CDR3 length: 14 amino acids. Germline assignment: CDR1 SEHNR and CDR2 FQNEAQ (reference sequence). V was pared by 6 bases and J by 4 bases, with 8 bases of the junction left unmatched. The assay was immunoSEQ multiplex PCR, and TCRdb's table has in-frame clones only and misses some. The sample lists around 620,000 clones; 85% to 95% were seen once. This chain links TRBV7-9 with TRBJ2-5; 7 bases fit TRBD1. The material sequenced was naive CD8+ T cells sorted from blood. The clonotype was recovered from a woman aged 25 to 45 in good health. This CDR3 is CASRFRGLGETQYF. CDR3 nucleotides: TGTGCCAGCAGATTCAGGGGGTTGGGAGAGACCCAGTACTTC. The variable domain in full, completed from reference TRBV7-9 and TRBJ2-5, reads DTGVSQNPRHKITKRGQNVTFRCDPISEHNRLYWYRQTLGQGPEFLTYFQNEAQLEKSRLLSDRFSAERPKGSFSTLEIQRTEQGDSAMYLCASRFRGLGETQYFGPGTRLLVL.